These T cell receptor beta chains were read from a single sample in a study of OX40 agonist ivuxolimab in advanced cancers. Profiled with immunoSEQ multiplex PCR; TCRdb holds only in-frame clones, not every one. Here the sample spans 50,000 or so clones, less than 85% being singletons. The sequences come from CD4+ or CD8+ T cells sorted from blood, collected in a trial of the OX40 agonist ivuxolimab. These receptor sequences come from an adult with an advanced solid tumor such as melanoma, head and neck, liver or kidney cancer. The CDR3 runs from the conserved cysteine through the conserved F or W. The D gene is left open where the match is weak. A clone size is listed for some rows: how often the clone was seen (once, few, many), or a class if it is expanded.

clone_size j_call v_call d_call cdr3_nt cdr3_aa
- TRBJ2-1 TRBV7-2 - TGCGCCAGCAGCTTAGGGAAGGGGGATGAGCAGTTCTTC CASSLGKGDEQFF
- TRBJ2-1 TRBV28 - TGTGCCAGCCGACAGGTCAAAAGGTATGAGCAGTTCTTC CASRQVKRYEQFF
- TRBJ1-5 TRBV2 - TGTGCCAGCAGTGTCGACAGAGTCAATCAGCCCCAGCATTTT CASSVDRVNQPQHF
- TRBJ1-5 TRBV7-2 - TGTGCCAGCAGCTTAGCTCAAAATCAGCCCCAGCATTTT CASSLAQNQPQHF
- TRBJ2-1 TRBV7-3 - TGTGCCAGCAGCTTAGTGTATCATAGCTCCTACAATGAGCAGTTCTTC CASSLVYHSSYNEQFF
- TRBJ1-4 TRBV9 - TGTGCCAGCAGCAGAGGGGGAGGAGGGGTTTCGGAAAAACTGTTTTTT CASSRGGGGVSEKLFF
- TRBJ2-3 TRBV12-5 TRBD2 TGTGCTAGTGGTTTGGTCAGCGGGGGAGCGTCTAGCACAGATACGCAGTATTTT CASGLVSGGASSTDTQYF
- TRBJ2-5 TRBV7-9 TRBD1 TGTGCCAGCAGCACGGGACAGTTCCAAGAGACCCAGTACTTC CASSTGQFQETQYF
- TRBJ2-3 TRBV5-1 TRBD2 TGCGCCAGCAGCGAAGGACTAGCGGGAGGGCGAGATACGCAGTATTTT CASSEGLAGGRDTQYF
- TRBJ1-3 TRBV7-2 - TGTGCCAGCAGCCAACGACAGGACCCTGGAAACACCATATATTTT CASSQRQDPGNTIYF
once TRBJ2-3 TRBV5-1 TRBD2 TGCGCCAGCAGCCCCCGGGGGGTTTCTAGCACAGATACGCAGTATTTT CASSPRGVSSTDTQYF
- TRBJ2-7 TRBV29-1 - TGCAGCGTTATGATAAGCTCCTACGAGCAGTACTTC CSVMISSYEQYF
- TRBJ2-1 TRBV5-6 - TGTGCCAGCAGCCCCGGGACTTTCCCGGGCAATGAGCAGTTCTTC CASSPGTFPGNEQFF
- TRBJ2-2 TRBV7-8 - TGTGCCAGCAGCCCCAGGCAAAGTTACACCGGGGAGCTGTTTTTT CASSPRQSYTGELFF
- TRBJ1-4 TRBV11-1 - TGTGCCAGCAGCTCTGGGACAACTAATGAAAAACTGTTTTTT CASSSGTTNEKLFF
- TRBJ2-1 TRBV2 TRBD2 TGTGCCAGCAGTGGAGGAGCGGGAGGGATTTACAATGAGCAGTTCTTC CASSGGAGGIYNEQFF
- TRBJ2-1 TRBV27 TRBD1 TGTGCCAGCATGGGACAGGGATTTGGGGAGAGTAATGAGCAGTTCTTC CASMGQGFGESNEQFF
- TRBJ2-7 TRBV6-8 TRBD2 TGTGCCAGCAGTTTCGGGACTATCTACGAGCAGTACTTC CASSFGTIYEQYF
medium-sized TRBJ1-2 TRBV5-1 - TGCGCCAGCAGCTTGGGACTGCCGGGAGATGGCTACACCTTC CASSLGLPGDGYTF
once TRBJ2-1 TRBV19 TRBD2 TGTGCCAGTAGTATTTGGTTAGCGGGGGGGCAGCGTGAGCAGTTCTTC CASSIWLAGGQREQFF
- TRBJ1-3 TRBV18 - TGTGCCAGCTCAGGGGGAGCCGGAAACACCATATATTTT CASSGGAGNTIYF
- TRBJ2-7 TRBV4-3 TRBD1 TGCGCCAGCAGCCAAGAGTCGACAGGGGCCTTCTACGAGCAGTACTTC CASSQESTGAFYEQYF
- TRBJ1-5 TRBV2 - TGTGCCAGCAGTGGGATGGGAGATCAGCCCCAGCATTTT CASSGMGDQPQHF
few TRBJ1-1 TRBV5-4 TRBD1 TGTGCCAGCAGCTTAGACAGGGGAGGGACTGAAGCTTTCTTT CASSLDRGGTEAFF
once TRBJ1-6 TRBV7-9 - TGTGCCAGCAGCTACCCCCCGGGCACCCTGGGGTATTCACCCCTCCACTTT CASSYPPGTLGYSPLHF
few TRBJ2-2 TRBV7-2 - TGTGCCAGCAGCCCCGACAGCAATGAGAACGGGGAGCTGTTTTTT CASSPDSNENGELFF
- TRBJ2-7 TRBV5-1 TRBD1 TGCGCCAGCAGCCTCCCGGACAGGCGAAACTCCTACGAGCAGTACTTC CASSLPDRRNSYEQYF
- TRBJ1-2 TRBV6-5 - TGTGCCAGCAGTCCTAGGTTCCTCTATGGCTACACCTTC CASSPRFLYGYTF
- TRBJ1-2 TRBV4-2 TRBD1 TGTGCCAGCAGCCAAGCTGTCAGGACAGGGTTCTATGGCTACACCTTC CASSQAVRTGFYGYTF
- TRBJ1-3 TRBV18 - TGTGCCAGCTCACCACCGAATCGAGGGGCGCAGGGTCGGAACACCATATATTTT CASSPPNRGAQGRNTIYF